One and the same sample provided the 30 T cell receptor beta chains below, sequenced in a study of Ad26.COV2.S vaccination and SARS-CoV-2 variants (TCRdb year 2021). In light of the paper, this sample's treatment or condition label describes: some 20 received Ad26.COV2.S at low or high dose, single or two shots; several received placebo; per-sample allocation not given. For vaccine and placebo recipients, repertoires were sequenced using samples collected on day 63 after the first injection. Libraries came from the immunoSEQ multiplex PCR assay. Entries here come from immuneACCESS through TCRdb and include only in-frame sequences with V and J called. Some clones fail to appear in such tables; in the studies checked, an unresolved V gene covers under half of the shortfall, and the cause of the remainder is unknown. In all, the sample holds hundreds of thousands of clones, and around 90% of those were seen once. The ten largest make up over 1.3% of the sample.

The source material was peripheral blood, sampled in a trial of Ad26.COV2.S vaccine versus placebo. Receptors originate from a person aged 18-65 years who received the Ad26.COV2.S COVID-19 vaccine or a placebo.

The V call is TRBV6-5, the J call TRBJ1-5; D ambiguous. Per germline, CDR1 MNHEY and CDR2 SVGAGI. Deletions cut 5 bases from V and 9 bases from J, with 14 bases between. This CDR3 spans 13 amino acids. The CDR3 reads CASSRAVDGPQHF. CDR3 in DNA: TGTGCCAGCAGTCGAGCGGTCGACGGGCCCCAGCATTTT.

The chain employs TRBV5-6 and TRBJ2-7; D might be TRBD1 or TRBD2, each matching 5 bases. The CDR3 contains 14 residues. Germline V lookup: CDR1 SGHDT, CDR2 YYEEEE. V was clipped by 4 bases and J by 7 bases, with 18 bases between them. CDR3 amino acids: CASSQGTLLREQYF. The CDR3 DNA reads TGTGCCAGCAGCCAAGGGACCCTCCTTAGGGAGCAGTACTTC.

V gene TRBV25-1 combines with J gene TRBJ2-2; weak D call: TRBD1 (5 bases). The germline CDR1 and CDR2 sequences are MGHDK and SYGVNS. V was trimmed by 5 bases and J by 1 base, leaving 14 bases between them. The CDR3 length is 16 residues. The CDR3 region is CASSSPQGGNTGELFF. For the CDR3, the DNA is TGTGCCAGCAGTTCCCCCCAGGGTGGGAACACCGGGGAGCTGTTTTTT.

This chain uses TRBV6-2 or TRBV6-3 with TRBJ2-7; 7 bases fit TRBD1. The CDR3 is 12 amino acids. CDR1 MNHEY and CDR2 SVGEGT come from the germline V gene. The J segment lost 3 bases and the V segment lost 5 bases, leaving 1 base of the junction unmatched. CDR3 sequence: CASSRQGYEQYF. CDR3 coding DNA: TGTGCCAGCAGTCGACAGGGCTACGAGCAGTACTTC.

V usage is TRBV5-5 and J usage is TRBJ1-1, with 7 positions matching TRBD1. The CDR3 length is 18 residues. V dropped 0 bases and J dropped 2; count of bases not matched to a gene: 13. Germline values: CDR1 SGHKS, CDR2 YYEKEE (reference sequence). CDR3 nucleotides: TGTGCCAGCAGCTTGGACGCTTGGGTGACAGGGCTTAACACTGAAGCTTTCTTT. Protein: CASSLDAWVTGLNTEAFF. Full variable domain (remainder filled in from reference TRBV5-5 and TRBJ1-1): DAGVTQSPTHLIKTRGQQVTLRCSPISGHKSVSWYQQVLGQGPQFIFQYYEKEERGRGNFPDRFSARQFPNYSSELNVNALLLGDSALYLCASSLDAWVTGLNTEAFFGQGTRLTVV.

The rearrangement joins TRBV3-1 (or the pseudogene TRBV3-2) to TRBJ2-1; 12 bases agree with TRBD2. This CDR3 is built from 15 residues. V lost 2 bases to trimming and J lost 10 bases; unmatched junction nucleotides: 6. CDR1 LGHDT and CDR2 YNNKEL come from the germline V gene (reference sequence). CDR3 in amino acids: CASSQLAGGQKEQFF. The CDR3 DNA is TGTGCCAGCAGCCAACTAGCGGGAGGGCAGAAGGAGCAGTTCTTC.

This clone has just one count. The chain uses TRBV27 and TRBJ2-1; TRBD2 aligns across 10 bases. The germline CDR1 and CDR2 sequences are MNHEY and SMNVEV (reference sequence). V dropped 1 base and J dropped 9; count of bases not matched to a gene: 6. CDR3 length equals 15 residues. CDR3 loop: CASSLYLAGVLEQFF. Written as DNA, the CDR3 is TGTGCCAGCAGTTTATATCTAGCGGGAGTCCTTGAGCAGTTCTTC.

The chain recombines TRBV24-1 with TRBJ2-1, with no clear D. There are 14 residues in the CDR3. Per the germline V gene, CDR1 is KGHDR and CDR2 is SFDVKD. The germline V and J ends were trimmed by 4 bases and 8 bases, with 14 bases remaining between them. This chain's CDR3 is CATSEQYLGDEQFF. CDR3 in DNA: TGTGCCACCAGTGAGCAATACCTTGGGGATGAGCAGTTCTTC.

The genes are TRBV27 and TRBJ2-7, with D hard to call. V was clipped by 0 bases and J by 2 bases, with 5 bases between them. Germline CDR1 MNHEY, CDR2 SMNVEV (reference sequence). The CDR3 is 13 amino acids. The CDR3 is CASSLSAAYEQYF. CDR3 coding DNA: TGTGCCAGCAGTTTATCGGCAGCCTACGAGCAGTACTTC.

The chain has TRBV16 and TRBJ1-2; D possibly corresponds to TRBD1 (5 bases). Trimming removed 2 bases from V and 6 bases from J, with 13 bases in between. Germline CDR1 is KGHSY and CDR2 is FQNENV. This CDR3 is built from 14 residues. The CDR3 DNA sequence: TGTGCCAGCAGCCAAATTCAGGGAGGCCATGGCTACACCTTC. Protein: CASSQIQGGHGYTF.

This clone showed up just once. The V call is TRBV30, the J call TRBJ2-1, with TRBD2 matching over 7 bases. V was clipped by 5 bases and J by 2 bases; unmatched bases: 9. The germline V gene has CDR1 GTSNPN and CDR2 SVGIG (reference sequence). The CDR3 is made up of 15 amino acids. Here the CDR3 reads CAWATLGLAYNEQFF. The CDR3 DNA sequence: TGTGCCTGGGCTACCCTCGGACTAGCCTACAATGAGCAGTTCTTC.

Written as DNA, the CDR3 is TGTGCCAGCATGGGGCGGGGGGACTCCTACGAGCAGTACTTC. This encodes CASMGRGDSYEQYF. The gene calls are TRBV6-5 and TRBJ2-7, with 8 bases identical to TRBD2. The germline V gene has CDR1 MNHEY and CDR2 SVGAGI. V trimming: 7 bases; J trimming: 0 bases; junction bases outside the gene matches: 5. This CDR3 comprises 14 residues.

The CDR3 loop is CASSPLGTGSRSSYEQYF. The CDR3 DNA sequence: TGTGCCAGCTCACCACTCGGGACAGGGTCTCGAAGCTCCTACGAGCAGTACTTC. This chain links TRBV18 with TRBJ2-7; 9 bases line up with TRBD1. The V segment lost 1 base and the J segment 0 bases; nucleotides outside the gene matches: 10. This CDR3 is 18 amino acids long. The germline CDR1 and CDR2 sequences are KGHSH and LQKENI.

The chain is built from TRBV30 and TRBJ2-3, with D possibly being TRBD2 (5 bases). This CDR3 region has 14 residues. Trimming removed 2 bases from V and 0 bases from J, with 9 bases in between. Per the germline V gene, CDR1 is GTSNPN and CDR2 is SVGIG (reference sequence). This CDR3 reads CAWSLASSTDTQYF. As DNA, the CDR3 is TGTGCCTGGAGTCTAGCCTCTAGCACAGATACGCAGTATTTT.

The gene calls are TRBV24-1 and TRBJ1-2; D is ambiguous. Looked up from germline, CDR1 is KGHDR and CDR2 is SFDVKD. CDR3 length equals 13 residues. V dropped 4 bases and J dropped 1 base, with 6 bases sitting between them. Here the CDR3 reads CATSEGINYGYTF. CDR3 nucleotides: TGTGCCACCAGTGAGGGCATTAACTATGGCTACACCTTC.

V and J are TRBV2 and TRBJ1-6; TRBD1 might be the D (6 bases). Germline values: CDR1 SNHLY, CDR2 FYNNEI. V lost 4 bases to trimming and J lost 3 bases, with 10 bases between them. The CDR3 loop spans 15 amino acids. CDR3 amino acids: CASSGTESYNSPLHF. CDR3 DNA sequence: TGTGCCAGCAGTGGGACAGAGAGCTATAATTCACCCCTCCACTTT.

This clone occurred once. The J gene is TRBJ2-5, the V gene TRBV11-2, with D uncertain. Germline lookup yields CDR1 SGHAT and CDR2 FQNNGV. The CDR3 is made up of 13 amino acids. Trimming removed 4 bases at V and 4 bases at J, with 10 bases between. This chain's CDR3 is CASSSTLGETQYF. CDR3 DNA: TGTGCCAGCAGCTCAACCTTAGGAGAGACCCAGTACTTC.

V gene TRBV7-9 combines with J gene TRBJ1-2; possible D gene TRBD1, 5 bases. The germline V gene has CDR1 SEHNR and CDR2 FQNEAQ (reference sequence). There are 14 residues in the CDR3. V lost 6 bases, J lost 8 bases, and 19 bases lay in between. Written as DNA, the CDR3 is TGTGCCAGCAGTTCGACCGGGACCTCGCAGGGCTACACCTTC. It encodes CASSSTGTSQGYTF.

J is TRBJ1-1 and V is TRBV12-3 or TRBV12-4, with D maybe TRBD1 (5 bases). The length of the CDR3 is 13 residues. V was pared by 4 bases and J by 7 bases, with 13 bases between. CDR3 region: CASSWTGLGEAFF. The DNA for the CDR3 is TGTGCCAGCAGTTGGACGGGACTCGGTGAAGCTTTCTTT.

The rearrangement uses TRBV6-5 and TRBJ1-2; no clear D. Trimming took off 3 bases at V and 0 bases at J, with 14 bases between the two ends. CDR3 length: 16 amino acids. Germline CDR1 and CDR2: MNHEY and SVGAGI. The CDR3 loop reads CASSYSHTLTNYGYTF. CDR3 in DNA: TGTGCCAGCAGTTATTCCCACACACTTACTAACTATGGCTACACCTTC.

This chain uses TRBV5-8 with TRBJ1-4; no firm D call. Germline V gene sequence: CDR1 SGHTS, CDR2 YDEGEE. The CDR3 is 14 residues long. The germline V and J ends were trimmed by 0 bases and 7 bases, with 10 bases remaining between them. CDR3 sequence: CASSLGMWAEKLFF. DNA for the CDR3: TGTGCCAGCAGCTTGGGGATGTGGGCTGAAAAACTGTTTTTT.

This clone occurred once. The rearrangement links TRBV4-1 to TRBJ2-3; 7 positions match TRBD2. Germline V gene data show CDR1 as MGHRA and CDR2 as YSYEKL. The V segment lost 0 bases and the J segment 4 bases; nucleotides outside the gene matches: 7. CDR3 length: 16 amino acids. This chain's CDR3 is CASSQDQTSSADTQYF. DNA of the CDR3: TGCGCCAGCAGCCAAGATCAGACTAGCAGCGCAGATACGCAGTATTTT.

V and J are TRBV30 and TRBJ2-5, with D maybe TRBD2 (5 bases). This CDR3 comprises 17 residues. V dropped 0 bases and J dropped 5 bases, with 22 bases sitting between them. The V gene's germline CDR1 is GTSNPN and CDR2 SVGIG (reference sequence). CDR3 nucleotide sequence: TGTGCCTGGAGTGTAGGGCTAGCTCCCCTTCTAGGGGAGACCCAGTACTTC. It translates to CAWSVGLAPLLGETQYF.

This chain's CDR3 is CASSISLAGVAEQYF. In DNA, the CDR3 is TGTGCCAGTAGTATAAGCCTAGCGGGAGTAGCCGAGCAGTACTTC. The chain uses TRBV19 and TRBJ2-7, with 10 nucleotides matching TRBD2. The J segment lost 6 bases and the V segment lost 2 bases, leaving 7 bases of the junction unmatched. The CDR3 is 15 residues long. Germline values: CDR1 LNHDA, CDR2 SQIVND (reference sequence).

This sequence joins TRBV18 and TRBJ2-1; perhaps D is TRBD1 or TRBD2 (5 bases each). The CDR3 has 14 amino acids. The germline V and J ends were trimmed by 7 bases and 6 bases, with 16 bases remaining between them. Germline values: CDR1 KGHSH, CDR2 LQKENI. The CDR3 coding sequence is TGTGCCAGCTTACCGGGACCCTCCGGCAATGAGCAGTTCTTC. Protein product: CASLPGPSGNEQFF.

The rearrangement uses TRBV21-1 and TRBJ1-2. TRBV21-1 is flagged as a pseudogene. The CDR3 loop spans 13 amino acids. CDR3 sequence: CASSKGGSYGYTF. For the CDR3, the DNA is TGTGCCAGCAGCAAAGGGGGGAGTTATGGCTACACCTTC.

The genes are TRBV5-1 and TRBJ2-1; TRBD2 matches 11 bases. Trimming at V came to 4 bases and at J to 5 bases, leaving 5 bases not matched to a gene. The germline gives CDR1 SGHRS, CDR2 YFSETQ. The CDR3 sequence is 15 residues long. CDR3 sequence: CASSTSTSGDNEQFF. The CDR3 bases are TGCGCCAGCAGCACTTCGACTAGCGGGGACAATGAGCAGTTCTTC. Filled out from reference TRBV5-1 and TRBJ2-1, the complete variable domain reads KAGVTQTPRYLIKTRGQQVTLSCSPISGHRSVSWYQQTPGQGLQFLFEYFSETQRNKGNFPGRFSGRQFSNSRSEMNVSTLELGDSALYLCASSTSTSGDNEQFFGPGTRLTVL.

The chain carries TRBV18 and TRBJ2-1, with a weak D call TRBD1 (7 bases). The CDR3 runs 16 residues. V dropped 0 bases and J dropped 5 bases, with 14 bases sitting between them. Germline CDR1 is KGHSH and CDR2 is LQKENI. The CDR3 loop is CASSPPTGWTNNEQFF. The CDR3, as DNA: TGTGCCAGCTCACCACCGACAGGGTGGACTAACAATGAGCAGTTCTTC.

The chain has TRBV10-3 and TRBJ2-7, with D unclear. Germline loops: CDR1 ENHRY, CDR2 SYGVKD. V lost 4 bases to trimming and J lost 3 bases, with 10 bases between them. The CDR3 is 13 amino acids. The CDR3 nucleotides read TGTGCCATCAGTGGAGACATTTACTACGAGCAGTACTTC. It specifies CAISGDIYYEQYF.

The chain carries TRBV7-9 and TRBJ2-2; TRBD1 might be the D (5 bases). The CDR3 has 16 amino acids. Germline V gene sequence: CDR1 SEHNR, CDR2 FQNEAQ (reference sequence). Deletions cut 1 base from V and 1 base from J, with 10 bases between. This CDR3 is CASSLGAGLNTGELFF. CDR3 DNA: TGTGCCAGCAGCTTAGGAGCAGGGTTGAACACCGGGGAGCTGTTTTTT.